This T cell receptor (beta chain) was identified in a study of blood T cell repertoires in COVID-19. Study context: T cells, B-cell-depleted T cells, or PBMCs supplied cDNA or gDNA.

Trimming removed 5 bases from V and 0 bases from J, with 8 bases in between. The CDR3 consists of 13 residues. CDR1 and CDR2 from the germline V gene are SGHVS and FNYEAQ. Per the authors' pipeline: Nucleated cell counts were estimated from reference gene primer amplification. The assay was immunoSEQ multiplex PCR, and TCRdb's table has in-frame clones only and misses some. From that table come the V and J calls and clone size; the DNA was used to work out D and trimming. This sample has tens of thousands of clones, with roughly 85% found just once. Material: peripheral blood. The receptor comes from a human donor in a cohort sampled during active COVID-19. The V and J genes are TRBV7-6 and TRBJ2-7; D ambiguous. The DNA of the CDR3 is TGTGCCAGCAGCCCAATGAGCTCCTACGAGCAGTACTTC. It encodes CASSPMSSYEQYF.